Reported below is one TCR beta chain. The antigen remains unidentified. One end of the junction does not line up with germline, which may come from a read error. Then a second PCR, running roughly 6 to 11 cycles, was carried out with a sample-barcoded 5' primer and a J-beta primer mix. TCRdb re-called the 5' RACE reads with MiXCR, one entry per CDR3 protein. In the table there are fewer than 900,000 distinct CDR3 sequences, about 40% of which are singletons. This CDR3 contains 15 residues. Germline V gene lookup returns CDR1 MNHEY and CDR2 SVGEGT. The data were taken from a study of blood T cells in healthy people across ages. The study's findings and limits: In these data, TCR beta diversity tracked strongly with naive T cell percentage. Diversity was higher, and naive CD4+ cells more numerous, in long-lived donors than in aged donors.

What was sequenced was blood. The receptor was isolated from a woman between 55 and 75 years old in good health. The chain is built from TRBV6-2 or TRBV6-3 and TRBJ2-7; 7 nucleotides match TRBD2. The J call could be wrong; TRBJ2-5 is a better fit for the DNA end. CDR3 sequence: CASSDSGTTKETQYF. The CDR3 DNA sequence: TGTGCCAGCAGTGACTCGGGGACTACGAAAGAGACCCAGTACTTC.